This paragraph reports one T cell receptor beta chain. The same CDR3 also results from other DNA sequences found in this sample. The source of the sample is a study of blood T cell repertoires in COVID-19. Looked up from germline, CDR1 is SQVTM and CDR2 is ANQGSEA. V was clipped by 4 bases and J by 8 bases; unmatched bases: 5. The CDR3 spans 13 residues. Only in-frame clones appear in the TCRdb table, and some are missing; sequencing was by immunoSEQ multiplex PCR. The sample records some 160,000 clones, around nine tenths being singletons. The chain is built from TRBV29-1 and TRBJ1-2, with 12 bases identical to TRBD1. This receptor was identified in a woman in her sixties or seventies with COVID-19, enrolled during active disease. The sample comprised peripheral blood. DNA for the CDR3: TGCAGCGTTGTGGGACAGGGGGCTTGGGGCTACACCTTC. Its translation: CSVVGQGAWGYTF. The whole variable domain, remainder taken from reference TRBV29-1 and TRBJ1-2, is SAVISQKPSRDICQRGTSLTIQCQVDSQVTMMFWYRQQPGQSLTLIATANQGSEATYESGFVIDKFPISRPNLTFSTLTVSNMSPEDSSIYLCSVVGQGAWGYTFGSGTRLTVV.